This is a list of T cell receptor beta chains from one sample in a study of T-cell memory formation after mild COVID-19. TCRdb re-called the 5' RACE reads through MiXCR, storing one row per CDR3 protein. The sample holds roughly 600,000 distinct CDR3 sequences, over 15% seen once. The sequenced sample consisted of PBMCs or a T cell subset sorted from them (not recorded which). These receptors all stem from an adult woman who had mild COVID-19 (a few samples of this study predate the infection). Cell type and time point are not known. Both conserved end residues are part of each CDR3.

V	J	length	CDR3
TRBV7-9	TRBJ1-1	14	CASSFMGEGTEAFF
TRBV12-3/TRBV12-4	TRBJ1-1	15	CASSLTNVQGEEAFF
TRBV5-1	TRBJ1-2	16	CASSLQPQTGNYGYTF
TRBV7-2	TRBJ1-1	16	CASSSIDRGWYTEAFF
TRBV20-1	TRBJ2-4	15	CSARDPTGAKNIQYF
TRBV5-6	TRBJ2-7	11	CASSLERLQYF
TRBV7-9	TRBJ2-7	15	CASSDKHRESYEQYF
TRBV3-1	TRBJ2-1	14	CASSPRASYNEQFF
TRBV29-1	TRBJ2-5	12	CSAEEGHETQYF
TRBV10-3	TRBJ2-7	14	CAVLTQVFPYEQYF
TRBV6-5	TRBJ1-3	11	CAIRAGNTIYF
TRBV20-1	TRBJ2-1	12	CSAPRISNEQFF
TRBV7-3	TRBJ2-2	16	CASSHPGRRVTGELFF
TRBV19	TRBJ2-7	14	CASSKGSRYYEQYF
TRBV20-1	TRBJ2-5	14	CSARGTSVKETQYF
TRBV29-1	TRBJ2-7	15	CSVEFLGAESYEQYF
TRBV20-1	TRBJ1-5	13	CSAAQGRGQPQHF
TRBV5-1	TRBJ2-5	13	CASSSSGWETQYF
TRBV5-5	TRBJ1-1	15	CASSLFGSKNTEAFF
TRBV4-3	TRBJ2-3	17	CASSQDVSGRSTDTQYF
TRBV7-6	TRBJ2-3	13	CASSFTGRDTQYF
TRBV3-1	TRBJ2-3	12	CASSQYGDTQYF
TRBV3-1	TRBJ1-2	14	CASSPEGQFYGYTF
TRBV7-9	TRBJ2-7	17	CASSLGLGSGLTYEQYF
TRBV4-2	TRBJ1-1	15	CASSQDEGIGAEAFF